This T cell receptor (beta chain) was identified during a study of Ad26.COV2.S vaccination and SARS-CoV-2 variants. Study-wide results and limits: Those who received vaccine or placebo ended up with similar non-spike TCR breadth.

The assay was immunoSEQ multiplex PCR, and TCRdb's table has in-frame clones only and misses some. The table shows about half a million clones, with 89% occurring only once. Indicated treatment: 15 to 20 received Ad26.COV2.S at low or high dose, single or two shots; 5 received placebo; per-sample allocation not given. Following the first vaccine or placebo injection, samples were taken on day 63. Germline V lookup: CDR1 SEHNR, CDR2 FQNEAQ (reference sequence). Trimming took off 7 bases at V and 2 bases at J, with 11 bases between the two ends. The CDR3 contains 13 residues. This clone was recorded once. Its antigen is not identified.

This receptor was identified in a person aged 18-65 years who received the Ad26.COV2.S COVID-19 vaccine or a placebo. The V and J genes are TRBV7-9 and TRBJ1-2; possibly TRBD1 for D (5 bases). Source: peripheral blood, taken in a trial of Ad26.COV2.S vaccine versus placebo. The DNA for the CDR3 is TGTGCCAGCACAGGGTTTGGGAACTATGGCTACACCTTC. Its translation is CASTGFGNYGYTF.